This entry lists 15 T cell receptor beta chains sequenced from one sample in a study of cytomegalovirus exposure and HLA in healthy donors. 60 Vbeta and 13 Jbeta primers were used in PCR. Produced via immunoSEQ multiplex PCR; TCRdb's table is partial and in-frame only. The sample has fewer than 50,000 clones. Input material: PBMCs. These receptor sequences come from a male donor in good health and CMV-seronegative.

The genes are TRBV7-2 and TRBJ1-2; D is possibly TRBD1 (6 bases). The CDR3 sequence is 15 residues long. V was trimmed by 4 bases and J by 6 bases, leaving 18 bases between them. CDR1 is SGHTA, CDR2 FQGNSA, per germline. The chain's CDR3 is CASSSQFSDRNGYTF. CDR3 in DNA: TGTGCCAGCAGCTCCCAATTCTCCGACAGGAATGGCTACACCTTC.

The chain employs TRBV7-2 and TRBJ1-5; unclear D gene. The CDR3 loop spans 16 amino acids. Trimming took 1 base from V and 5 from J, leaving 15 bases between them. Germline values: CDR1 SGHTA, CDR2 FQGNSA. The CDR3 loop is CASSLGSVGRDQPQHF. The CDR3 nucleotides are TGTGCCAGCAGCTTAGGATCAGTGGGGAGGGATCAGCCCCAGCATTTT.

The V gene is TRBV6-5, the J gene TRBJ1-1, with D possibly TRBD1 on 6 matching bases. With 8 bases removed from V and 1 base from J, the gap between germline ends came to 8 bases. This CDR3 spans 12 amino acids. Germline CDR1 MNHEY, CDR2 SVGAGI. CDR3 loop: CASSTGNTEAFF. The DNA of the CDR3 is TGTGCCAGCTCGACAGGGAACACTGAAGCTTTCTTT.

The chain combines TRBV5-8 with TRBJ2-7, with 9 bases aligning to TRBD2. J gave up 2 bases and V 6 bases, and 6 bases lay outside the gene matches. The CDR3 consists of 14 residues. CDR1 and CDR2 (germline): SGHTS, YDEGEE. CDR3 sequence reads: CASIMGLATYEQYF. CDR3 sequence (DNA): TGTGCCAGCATCATGGGACTAGCCACCTACGAGCAGTACTTC.

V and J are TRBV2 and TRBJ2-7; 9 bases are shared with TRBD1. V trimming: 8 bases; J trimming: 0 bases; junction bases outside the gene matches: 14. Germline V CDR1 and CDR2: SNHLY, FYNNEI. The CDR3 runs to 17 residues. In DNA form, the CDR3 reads TGTGCCAGCGGCCCGGGACAGGGTGTTTTCGGCTCCTACGAGCAGTACTTC. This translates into CASGPGQGVFGSYEQYF.

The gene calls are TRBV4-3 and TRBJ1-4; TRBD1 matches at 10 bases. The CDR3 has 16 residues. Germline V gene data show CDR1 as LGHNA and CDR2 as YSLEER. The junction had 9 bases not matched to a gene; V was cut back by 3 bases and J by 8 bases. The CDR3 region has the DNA TGCGCCAGCAGCCAGGCTGAGGGGACAGGGGCGGAAAAACTGTTTTTT. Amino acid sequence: CASSQAEGTGAEKLFF.

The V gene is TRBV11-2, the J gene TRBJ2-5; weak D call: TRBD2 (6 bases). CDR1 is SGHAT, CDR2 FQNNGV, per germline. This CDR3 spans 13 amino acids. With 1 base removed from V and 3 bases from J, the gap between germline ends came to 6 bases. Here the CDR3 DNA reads TGTGCCAGCAGCTTAGGGGGGGAAGAGACCCAGTACTTC. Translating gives CASSLGGEETQYF.

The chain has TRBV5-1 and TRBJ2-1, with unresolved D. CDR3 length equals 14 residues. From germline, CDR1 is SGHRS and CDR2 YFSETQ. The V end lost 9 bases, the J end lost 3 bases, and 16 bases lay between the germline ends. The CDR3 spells CANHYNPVYNEQFF. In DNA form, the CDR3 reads TGCGCCAACCACTACAACCCGGTCTACAATGAGCAGTTCTTC.

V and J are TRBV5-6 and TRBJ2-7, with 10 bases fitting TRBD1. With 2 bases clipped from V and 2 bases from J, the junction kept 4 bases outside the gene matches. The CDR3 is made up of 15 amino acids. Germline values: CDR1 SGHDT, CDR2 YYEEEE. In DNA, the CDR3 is TGTGCCAGCAGCTTTCCTGGACAGGGGGCCTACGAGCAGTACTTC. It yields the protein CASSFPGQGAYEQYF. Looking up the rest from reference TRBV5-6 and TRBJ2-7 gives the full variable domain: DAGVTQSPTHLIKTRGQQVTLRCSPKSGHDTVSWYQQALGQGPQFIFQYYEEEERQRGNFPDRFSGHQFPNYSSELNVNALLLGDSALYLCASSFPGQGAYEQYFGPGTRLTVT.

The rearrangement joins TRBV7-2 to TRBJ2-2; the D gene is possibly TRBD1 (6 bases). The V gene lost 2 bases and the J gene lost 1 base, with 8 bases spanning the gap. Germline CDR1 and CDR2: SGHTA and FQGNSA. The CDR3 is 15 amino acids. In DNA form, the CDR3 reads TGTGCCAGCAGCTTATGGGGACAGAACACCGGGGAGCTGTTTTTT. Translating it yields CASSLWGQNTGELFF.

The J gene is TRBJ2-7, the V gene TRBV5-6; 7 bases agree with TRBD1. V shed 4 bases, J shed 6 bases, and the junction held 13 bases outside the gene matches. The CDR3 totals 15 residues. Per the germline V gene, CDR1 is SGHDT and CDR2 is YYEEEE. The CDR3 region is CASSTTGTVGIEQYF. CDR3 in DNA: TGTGCCAGCAGCACTACCGGGACAGTCGGTATCGAGCAGTACTTC. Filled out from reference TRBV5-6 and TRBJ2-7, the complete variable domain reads DAGVTQSPTHLIKTRGQQVTLRCSPKSGHDTVSWYQQALGQGPQFIFQYYEEEERQRGNFPDRFSGHQFPNYSSELNVNALLLGDSALYLCASSTTGTVGIEQYFGPGTRLTVT.

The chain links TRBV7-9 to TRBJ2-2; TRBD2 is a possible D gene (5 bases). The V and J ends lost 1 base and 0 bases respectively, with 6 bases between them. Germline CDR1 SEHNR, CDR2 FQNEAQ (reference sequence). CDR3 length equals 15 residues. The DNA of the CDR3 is TGTGCCAGCAGCTTAGTACTAGCGAACACCGGGGAGCTGTTTTTT. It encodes CASSLVLANTGELFF.

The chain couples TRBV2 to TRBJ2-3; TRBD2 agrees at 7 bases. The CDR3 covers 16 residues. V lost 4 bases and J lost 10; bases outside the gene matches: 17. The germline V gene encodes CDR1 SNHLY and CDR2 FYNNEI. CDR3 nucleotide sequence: TGTGCCAGCAGTGGACCGGCGGGAGAACCGTCGAGTCCGCAGTATTTT. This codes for CASSGPAGEPSSPQYF.

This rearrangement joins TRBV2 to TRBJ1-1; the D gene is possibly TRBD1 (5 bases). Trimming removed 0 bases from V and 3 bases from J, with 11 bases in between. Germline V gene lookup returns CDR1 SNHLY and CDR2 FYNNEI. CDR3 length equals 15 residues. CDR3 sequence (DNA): TGTGCCAGCAGTGAAGCGAGGGGAGGGGACACTGAAGCTTTCTTT. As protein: CASSEARGGDTEAFF.

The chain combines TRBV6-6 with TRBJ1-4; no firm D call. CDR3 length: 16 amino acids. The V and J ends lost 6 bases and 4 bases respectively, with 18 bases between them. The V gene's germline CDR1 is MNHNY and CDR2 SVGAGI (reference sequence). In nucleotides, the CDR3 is TGTGCCAGCAGCAACCTATGGGAGGGAGGTAATGAAAAACTGTTTTTT. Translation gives CASSNLWEGGNEKLFF.